These 5 T cell receptor beta chains were all obtained from the same sample, sequenced in a study of technical replicates of blood from a few donors. Sequencing was performed with immunoSEQ multiplex PCR; in TCRdb, only in-frame clones are kept and a portion is missing. The table shows fewer than 20,000 clones, with 82% occurring only once. Sample: PBMCs. These receptors all stem from a human donor in good health. Some clones in this sample may be carry-over from other donors' samples.

The chain is built from TRBV30 and TRBJ2-3; TRBD2 is a possible D gene (6 bases). From germline, CDR1 is GTSNPN and CDR2 SVGIG (reference sequence). The CDR3 runs to 13 residues. V lost 7 bases to trimming and J lost 0 bases, with 11 bases between them. CDR3 DNA: TGTGCCTCCCTTGGGGGGAGCACAGATACGCAGTATTTT. This codes for CASLGGSTDTQYF. Together with reference TRBV30 and TRBJ2-3, the CDR3 gives the full variable domain: SQTIHQWPATLVQPVGSPLSLECTVEGTSNPNLYWYRQAAGRGLQLLFYSVGIGQISSEVPQNLSASRPQDRQFILSSKKLLLSDSGFYLCASLGGSTDTQYFGPGTRLTVL.

This chain joins TRBV4-1 and TRBJ1-5; D possibly corresponds to TRBD1 (5 bases). V dropped 4 bases and J dropped 5 bases, with 18 bases sitting between them. This CDR3 has 16 amino acids. The germline V gene encodes CDR1 MGHRA and CDR2 YSYEKL. The CDR3 is CASSPNNMGGYQPQHF. DNA of the CDR3: TGCGCCAGCAGCCCAAACAACATGGGGGGTTATCAGCCCCAGCATTTT.

This chain connects TRBV12-5 to TRBJ1-2; D possibly corresponds to TRBD1 (5 bases). Germline V gene data show CDR1 as LGHNT and CDR2 as FRNRAP. The V and J ends lost 6 bases and 7 bases respectively, with 15 bases between them. The CDR3 loop spans 13 amino acids. The CDR3 reads CASGLTGGVGYTF. The CDR3 DNA sequence: TGTGCTAGTGGCCTTACCGGGGGAGTTGGCTACACCTTC.

This clone is a singleton in its sample. The chain links TRBV9 to TRBJ1-2, with D unresolved. Trimming stripped 3 bases from V and 9 bases from J, with 15 bases between. The CDR3 loop spans 13 amino acids. Germline V gives CDR1 SGDLS, CDR2 YYNGEE. CDR3 DNA sequence: TGTGCCAGCAGCGGGTGGGTGACTAGGCGCTACACCTTC. This translates into CASSGWVTRRYTF.

This clone was seen just once. The V and J genes are TRBV5-1 and TRBJ2-3; 8 nucleotides agree with TRBD2. V shed 2 bases, J shed 3 bases, and the junction held 8 bases outside the gene matches. This CDR3 spans 16 amino acids. Germline values: CDR1 SGHRS, CDR2 YFSETQ. CDR3 sequence: CASSLGAGVVTDTQYF. The CDR3 bases are TGCGCCAGCAGCTTAGGAGCGGGAGTCGTAACAGATACGCAGTATTTT.